The table lists the clone carrying this T cell receptor (beta chain) with a few counts. The record originates from a study of T cells after yellow fever vaccination. TCRdb reprocessed the 5' RACE reads with MiXCR, giving one entry per CDR3 protein. The sample lists 500,000 to 650,000 distinct CDR3 sequences, 12% occurring once. The ends lost 2 bases at V and 9 bases at J; junction bases unmatched: 3. The CDR3 sequence is 14 residues long. Germline V gives CDR1 SEHNR, CDR2 FQNEAQ (reference sequence). The receptor's source is a man aged 25 to 40 who received the YFV17D yellow fever vaccine. V usage is TRBV7-9 and J usage is TRBJ1-6; 8 bases are a match to TRBD1. The sequencing used PBMCs, collected on the day of the yellow fever booster vaccination. CDR3 sequence reads: CASSLQGASSPLHF. CDR3 bases: TGTGCCAGCAGCTTACAGGGGGCGTCTTCACCCCTCCACTTT.